The 23 T cell receptor beta chains below were found in one sample sequenced in a study of CD8+CD57+ T cells in acquired aplastic anemia. CDR3 and TCR beta VDJ profiling relied on genomic DNA as the template. One entry per CDR3 protein results from TCRdb running MiXCR on the reads. The sample yields just over 150,000 distinct CDR3 sequences, 45% to 50% seen once. The patients chosen for sequencing had shown expansion of CD8+CD57+ cells (detected by flow cytometry). Sequenced sample: sorted CD4+, CD8+, or CD8+CD57+ T cells (not recorded which) from PBMCs. These receptors all stem from a human donor with aplastic anemia.

The chain carries TRBV19 and TRBJ1-2; no firm D call. The CDR3 totals 14 residues. Germline CDR1 is LNHDA and CDR2 is SQIVND (reference sequence). Trimming removed 9 bases from V and 6 bases from J, with 20 bases in between. The CDR3 nucleotides are TGTGCCAGCACACCGAGGGCGTCGTCTGATGGCTACACCTTC. Protein product: CASTPRASSDGYTF.

With respect to this clonotype: A much larger clonotype is one base distant, so this may be a read error. The chain couples TRBV29-1 to TRBJ1-3; no reliable D call. CDR3 size: 15 residues. Germline CDR1 and CDR2: SQVTM and ANQGSEA. CDR3 bases: TGCAGTGGAATTCAGACTTTACACTCTGGAGACACCATATATTTT. Its protein is CSGIQTLHSGDTIYF.

This clonotype was found many times. The chain couples TRBV7-8 to TRBJ2-1; no firm D call. The V gene's germline CDR1 is SGHVS and CDR2 FQNEAQ. The CDR3 consists of 13 residues. Trimming shortened V by 1 base and J by 6 bases, and 7 bases separated the two germline ends. The CDR3 protein is CASSLGSTNEQFF. CDR3 nucleotide sequence: TGTGCCAGCAGCTTAGGGTCAACCAATGAGCAGTTCTTC.

This rearrangement joins TRBV20-1 to TRBJ1-3; TRBD1 agrees at 7 bases. The CDR3 consists of 13 residues. Looked up from germline, CDR1 is DFQATT and CDR2 is SNEGSKA (reference sequence). V was pared by 6 bases and J by 4 bases, with 6 bases of the junction left unmatched. CDR3 residues: CSAETGLGNTIYF. DNA for the CDR3: TGCAGTGCGGAGACAGGGTTGGGAAACACCATATATTTT.

This rearrangement joins TRBV9 to TRBJ2-6; the D is unclear. The germline V and J ends were trimmed by 0 bases and 1 base, with 5 bases remaining between them. The CDR3 totals 15 residues. Germline V gene lookup returns CDR1 SGDLS and CDR2 YYNGEE. CDR3 bases: TGTGCCAGCAGCGTAGGAGTATCTGGGGCCAACGTCCTGACTTTC. Its translation is CASSVGVSGANVLTF.

For the CDR3, the DNA is TGCAGTGCTAGGGGGGGGACTAGCGGGAGTACCTACGAGCAGTACTTC. Its protein product is CSARGGTSGSTYEQYF. The rearrangement links TRBV20-1 to TRBJ2-7, with 14 bases that match TRBD2. Losses at the gene ends were 3 bases for V and 2 bases for J; bases not matched to a gene: 6. The CDR3 totals 16 residues. In germline, CDR1 is DFQATT, CDR2 SNEGSKA (reference sequence).

This clonotype showed up many times. This chain links TRBV7-8 with TRBJ1-1; D remains ambiguous. CDR3 length equals 14 residues. Germline CDR1 SGHVS, CDR2 FQNEAQ. The V end was cut by 2 bases, the J end by 1 base, with 8 bases between. The CDR3 region has the DNA TGTGCCAGCAGCTTAATGAGTCCGAACACTGAAGCTTTCTTT. Translation: CASSLMSPNTEAFF.

The sample holds one count of this clonotype. The chain uses TRBV9 and TRBJ2-2; D not certain. This CDR3 spans 16 amino acids. In germline, CDR1 is SGDLS, CDR2 YYNGEE. V was shortened by 3 bases and J by 4 bases, with 16 bases between the two germline ends. This chain's CDR3 is CASSAPPAAPTGELFF. The CDR3 DNA reads TGTGCCAGCAGCGCACCCCCGGCAGCCCCCACCGGGGAGCTGTTTTTT. Filled out from reference TRBV9 and TRBJ2-2, the complete variable domain reads DSGVTQTPKHLITATGQRVTLRCSPRSGDLSVYWYQQSLDQGLQFLIQYYNGEERAKGNILERFSAQQFPDLHSELNLSSLELGDSALYFCASSAPPAAPTGELFFGEGSRLTVL.

This clonotype was observed many times. The chain couples TRBV6-5 to TRBJ2-7; no reliable D call. Trimming stripped 2 bases from V and 2 bases from J, with 7 bases between. This CDR3 is 13 amino acids long. Looked up from germline, CDR1 is MNHEY and CDR2 is SVGAGI. The CDR3 nucleotides are TGTGCCAGCAGTTACGTTCAGACCTACGAGCAGTACTTC. Its protein is CASSYVQTYEQYF.

The rearrangement uses TRBV19 and TRBJ2-1; tentatively, D is TRBD1 (5 bases). This CDR3 spans 13 amino acids. V lost 5 bases and J 7 bases, leaving 12 bases between the germline ends. Germline V gives CDR1 LNHDA, CDR2 SQIVND (reference sequence). The CDR3 DNA reads TGTGCCAGTAGTTCCCGGACACCGAATGAGCAGTTCTTC. This codes for CASSSRTPNEQFF.

The J gene is TRBJ2-1, the V gene TRBV2; 12 bases fit TRBD2. The CDR3 consists of 14 residues. V shed 6 bases and J 9 bases; nucleotides not matched to a gene: 6. Germline V lookup: CDR1 SNHLY, CDR2 FYNNEI. For the CDR3, the DNA is TGTGCCAGCAGGCTAGCGGGAGGGCCGCCTGAGCAGTTCTTC. It specifies CASRLAGGPPEQFF.

Worth noting for this clonotype: The junction and the germline gene differ at one end; a read error may be behind it. CDR3 in amino acids: CASSPPGRF. The CDR3 DNA reads TGTGCCAGCAGCCCGCCGGGACGCTTC. The rearrangement links TRBV7-9 to TRBJ2-1; D may match TRBD1 or TRBD2 (5 bases each). The CDR3 extends over 9 amino acids. Germline-derived CDR1 and CDR2 are SEHNR and FQNEAQ (reference sequence). Combining the CDR3 with reference TRBV7-9 and TRBJ2-1 gives the whole variable domain DTGVSQNPRHKITKRGQNVTFRCDPISEHNRLYWYRQTLGQGPEFLTYFQNEAQLEKSRLLSDRFSAERPKGSFSTLEIQRTEQGDSAMYLCASSPPGRFGPGTRLTVL.

This clonotype was seen ten or more times. The chain couples TRBV9 to TRBJ1-2; a weak D match, TRBD1 (6 bases). V lost 4 bases, J lost 2 bases, and 12 bases lay in between. The germline gives CDR1 SGDLS, CDR2 YYNGEE. The CDR3 is made up of 14 amino acids. In nucleotides, the CDR3 is TGTGCCAGCAGCCCAGTAACAGGGAACTATGGCTACACCTTC. Encoded protein: CASSPVTGNYGYTF.

CDR3 region: CASSLSGSSFAGELFF. CDR3 DNA: TGTGCCAGCAGCTTAAGTGGCAGCTCTTTCGCCGGGGAGCTGTTTTTT. This chain uses TRBV7-3 with TRBJ2-2; D is unresolved. This CDR3 contains 16 residues. V gave up 1 base and J gave up 6 bases, with 15 bases separating them. Germline V gene lookup returns CDR1 SGHTA and CDR2 FQGTGA.

In this sample, this clonotype turned up once. This chain joins TRBV24-1 and TRBJ2-3, with 13 nucleotides matching TRBD2. From germline, CDR1 is KGHDR and CDR2 SFDVKD. The CDR3 runs 15 residues. V shed 11 bases, J shed 10 bases, and the junction held 14 bases outside the gene matches. This CDR3 reads CASRELAGGPGPQYF. The CDR3 coding sequence is TGTGCCAGCAGAGAACTAGCGGGAGGGCCAGGTCCGCAGTATTTT.

This clonotype was counted a few times. This chain uses TRBV7-9 with TRBJ1-6, with D possibly being TRBD1 (6 bases). Trimming took off 5 bases at V and 9 bases at J, with 11 bases between the two ends. The germline gives CDR1 SEHNR, CDR2 FQNEAQ (reference sequence). The CDR3 length is 13 residues. CDR3 protein: CASSVDSFSPLHF. CDR3 DNA sequence: TGTGCCAGCAGCGTGGACAGCTTTTCACCCCTCCACTTT.

The chain has TRBV4-2 and TRBJ1-6, with TRBD1 matching over 7 bases. CDR1 is LGHNA and CDR2 is YNFKEQ in the germline V gene. Trimming cost V 1 base and J 9 bases; bases outside gene matches: 3. The CDR3 is 14 amino acids. The DNA of the CDR3 is TGTGCCAGCAGCCAAGGACAGGGTGGTTCACCCCTCCACTTT. This encodes CASSQGQGGSPLHF.

This clonotype has ten or more counts. The V and J genes are TRBV5-5 and TRBJ1-1, with TRBD1 as a possible D gene (6 bases). CDR3 length equals 13 residues. Trimming cost V 4 bases and J 5 bases, with 12 bases left between them. Germline V gives CDR1 SGHKS, CDR2 YYEKEE (reference sequence). The CDR3 nucleotides are TGTGCCAGCAGCCCAGGGGTCGAGACTGAAGCTTTCTTT. It is translated as CASSPGVETEAFF.

This clonotype came up many times. The V and J genes are TRBV24-1 and TRBJ2-2; the D gene could be TRBD1 or TRBD2 (5 bases each). Trimming pared 4 bases from V and 2 bases from J, leaving 25 bases between. Germline values: CDR1 KGHDR, CDR2 SFDVKD. There are 20 residues in the CDR3. CDR3 coding DNA: TGTGCCACCAGTGACCTACCTCATAATAGGGACCTAGGAAACACCGGGGAGCTGTTTTTT. This encodes CATSDLPHNRDLGNTGELFF.

Concerning this clonotype itself: Compared with germline, one end of the junction differs, possibly owing to a read error. The chain uses TRBV2 and TRBJ2-7; a possible D gene is TRBD2 (5 bases). This CDR3 has 14 amino acids. The germline CDR1 and CDR2 sequences are SNHLY and FYNNEI. The CDR3 coding sequence is TGTACCAGCAGTGAGACTACCTCCCCTTACGAGCAGTACTTC. This codes for CTSSETTSPYEQYF.

The chain uses TRBV12-3 or TRBV12-4 and TRBJ2-3; the match to TRBD2 covers 8 bases. CDR3 size: 15 residues. Unmatched junction bases numbered 7, after V lost 3 bases and J lost 5 bases. The CDR3 sequence is CASSLGGRPGDTQYF. CDR3 nucleotide sequence: TGTGCCAGCAGTTTGGGCGGGAGGCCAGGAGATACGCAGTATTTT.

V usage is TRBV19 and J usage is TRBJ2-1; D remains unclear. V lost 5 bases and J 9 bases, leaving 8 bases between the germline ends. In germline, CDR1 is LNHDA, CDR2 SQIVND (reference sequence). The CDR3 runs to 11 residues. CDR3 nucleotide sequence: TGTGCCAGTAGTGCCCTGGTTGAGCAGTTCTTC. Translating it yields CASSALVEQFF.

The chain links TRBV15 to TRBJ2-1; the D gene is possibly TRBD2 (5 bases). V was cut by 5 bases and J by 6 bases, with 17 bases left in between. The germline V gene encodes CDR1 LNHNV and CDR2 YYDKDF (reference sequence). This CDR3 is 15 amino acids long. The CDR3 DNA is TGTGCCACCAGCGAGGGATCACTAGATACCAATGAGCAGTTCTTC. It is translated as CATSEGSLDTNEQFF.